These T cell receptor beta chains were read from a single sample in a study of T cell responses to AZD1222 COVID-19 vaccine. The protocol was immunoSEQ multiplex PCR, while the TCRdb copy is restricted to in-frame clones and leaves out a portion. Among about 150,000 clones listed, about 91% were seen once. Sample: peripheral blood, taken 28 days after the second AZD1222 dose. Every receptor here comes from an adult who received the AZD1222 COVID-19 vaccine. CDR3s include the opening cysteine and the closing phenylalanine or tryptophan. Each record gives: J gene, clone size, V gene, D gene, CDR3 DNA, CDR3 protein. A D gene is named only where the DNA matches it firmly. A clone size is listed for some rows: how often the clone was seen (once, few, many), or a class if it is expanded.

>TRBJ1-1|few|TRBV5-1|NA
TGCGCCAGCGGGTCCCCGGGGAGGGAGGCTTTCTTT
CASGSPGREAFF
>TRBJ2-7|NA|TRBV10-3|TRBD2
TGTGCCACCAGGGCGGGAGAAAGCTACGAGCAGTACTTC
CATRAGESYEQYF
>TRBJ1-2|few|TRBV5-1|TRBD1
TGCGCCAGCAGCTTCCAAAGTACAGGGGTAAACTATGGCTACACCTTC
CASSFQSTGVNYGYTF
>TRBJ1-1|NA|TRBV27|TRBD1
TGTGCCAGCAGTTTTTACAGGGGAGACACTGAAGCTTTCTTT
CASSFYRGDTEAFF
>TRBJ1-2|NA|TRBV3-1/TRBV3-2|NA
TGTGCCAGCAGCCTCGAGGGCAGGGGAGAGGATGGCTACACCTTC
CASSLEGRGEDGYTF
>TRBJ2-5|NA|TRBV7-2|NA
TGTGCCAGCAGCTTAAGTCCGGGGGCCGAAGAGACCCAGTACTTC
CASSLSPGAEETQYF
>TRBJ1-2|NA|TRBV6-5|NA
TGTGCCAGCCCGGGGATGGACGGCTCTAACTATGGCTACACCTTC
CASPGMDGSNYGYTF
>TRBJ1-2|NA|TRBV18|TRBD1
TGTGCCAGCTCACCGCCGGACAGGGAAGGCTACACCTTC
CASSPPDREGYTF
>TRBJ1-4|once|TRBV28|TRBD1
TGTGCCAGCAGCCCGGGACAGGCCCGAAATGAAAAACTGTTTTTT
CASSPGQARNEKLFF
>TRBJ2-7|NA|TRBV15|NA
TGTGCCACCAGCAGAGATGGGACCTTTTACGAGCAGTACTTC
CATSRDGTFYEQYF
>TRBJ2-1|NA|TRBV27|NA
TGTGCCAGCAAGGAGCTCGTCAGCTACAATGAGCAGTTCTTC
CASKELVSYNEQFF
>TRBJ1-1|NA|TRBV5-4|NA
TGTGCCAGCAGCTTAAGGTGGAACACTGAAGCTTTCTTT
CASSLRWNTEAFF
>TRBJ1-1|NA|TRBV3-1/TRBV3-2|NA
TGTGCCAGCAGCCAAGACCCCGGGCAGGGGAGCACTGAAGCTTTCTTT
CASSQDPGQGSTEAFF
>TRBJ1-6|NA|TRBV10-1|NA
TGCGCCACCCAGGGACCGGGACCGAAATATAATTCACCCCTCCACTTT
CATQGPGPKYNSPLHF
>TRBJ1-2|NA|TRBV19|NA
TGTGCCAGTAGTATAGGCCAGCTTGGCTACACCTTC
CASSIGQLGYTF
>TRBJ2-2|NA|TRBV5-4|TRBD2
TGTGCCAGCAGCTTGACTAGCGGGGGGACCGGGGAGCTGTTTTTT
CASSLTSGGTGELFF
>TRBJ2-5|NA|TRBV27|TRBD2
TGTGCCAGCAGTTTGGGACTAGCGGCTCCGGGGACCCAGTACTTC
CASSLGLAAPGTQYF
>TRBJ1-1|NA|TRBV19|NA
TGTGCCAGTAGTGATCGTCGCGGGAACACTGAAGCTTTCTTT
CASSDRRGNTEAFF
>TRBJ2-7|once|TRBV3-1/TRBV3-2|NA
TGTGCCAGCAGCCCAACGGGCTCCTACGAGCAGTACTTC
CASSPTGSYEQYF
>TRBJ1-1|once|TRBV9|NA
TGTGCCAGCAGTCCTAGCATGGGTGAAGCTTTCTTT
CASSPSMGEAFF
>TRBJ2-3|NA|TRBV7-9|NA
TGTGCCAGCAGCTTACGCGGGACAGTCAGCACAGATACGCAGTATTTT
CASSLRGTVSTDTQYF
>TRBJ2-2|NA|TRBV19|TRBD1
TGTGCCAGTAGTATAAGACAGGGCACCGGGGAGCTGTTTTTT
CASSIRQGTGELFF
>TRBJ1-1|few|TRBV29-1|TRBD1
TGCAGCGTGGGTCAGGGGGCCGGTGAAGCTTTCTTT
CSVGQGAGEAFF
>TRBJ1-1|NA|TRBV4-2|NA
TGTGCCAGCAGCCGGGATGTTCTTGGCACTGAAGCTTTCTTT
CASSRDVLGTEAFF
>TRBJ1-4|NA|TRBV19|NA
TGTGCCAGTAGCCCCCTCTTTGTAGGGAGGGAGGCCCGTGATGAAAAACTGTTTTTT
CASSPLFVGREARDEKLFF
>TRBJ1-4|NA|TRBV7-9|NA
TGTGCCAGCAGCCCACAAGTTAGGGCCCTTAATGAAAAACTGTTTTTT
CASSPQVRALNEKLFF
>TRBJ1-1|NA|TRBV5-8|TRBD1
TGTGCCAGCAGCTTGGGAACAGGGGGCCTGTGGACTGAAGCTTTCTTT
CASSLGTGGLWTEAFF
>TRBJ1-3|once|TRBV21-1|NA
TGTGCCAGCAGCAACGGGGATTTCACTGGAAACACCATATATTTT
CASSNGDFTGNTIYF
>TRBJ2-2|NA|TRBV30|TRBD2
TGTGCCTGGAGTGGCCGGGGGGCCGGGGAGCTGTTTTTT
CAWSGRGAGELFF
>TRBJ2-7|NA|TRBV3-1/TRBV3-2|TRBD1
TGTGCCAGCAGCCCGGGGACAGGCTCGGGGCAGTACTTC
CASSPGTGSGQYF
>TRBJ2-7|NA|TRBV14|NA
TGTGCCAGCAGCCCGAGCGGGCGCGAGCAGTACTTC
CASSPSGREQYF
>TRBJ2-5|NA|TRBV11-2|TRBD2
TGTGCCAGCAGCTTTAGCGGGAGGGCCGAGGGGACCCAGTACTTC
CASSFSGRAEGTQYF
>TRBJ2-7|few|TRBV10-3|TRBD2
TGTGCCATCAGTGAGTCTCCGCTAGCGGGAAAGTACGAGCAGTACTTC
CAISESPLAGKYEQYF
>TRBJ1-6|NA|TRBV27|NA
TGTGCCAGCAAGAGGGAGAGCCCCTATAATTCACCCCTCCACTTT
CASKRESPYNSPLHF
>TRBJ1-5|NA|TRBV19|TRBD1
TGTGCCAGTAGTTCTCCAGGGGGCGGCAATCAGCCCCAGCATTTT
CASSSPGGGNQPQHF
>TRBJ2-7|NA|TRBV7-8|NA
TGTGCCAGCAGCCAACGACTAGATGGCGACGACGAGCAGTACTTC
CASSQRLDGDDEQYF
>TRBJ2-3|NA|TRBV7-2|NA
TGTGCCAGCAGCTTAGACAGGGCTCTCACAGATACGCAGTATTTT
CASSLDRALTDTQYF
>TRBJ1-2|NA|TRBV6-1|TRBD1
TGTGCCAGCAGTGAAGCGCGGGCAGGGGGGTTCGTTTGGTATGGCTACACCTTC
CASSEARAGGFVWYGYTF
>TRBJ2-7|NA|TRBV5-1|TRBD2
TGCGCCAGCAGCTTGGCCGGGGGACTAGCGGGGGGTACCTACGAGCAGTACTTC
CASSLAGGLAGGTYEQYF
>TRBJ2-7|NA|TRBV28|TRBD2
TGTGCCAGCAAGGCGGGAGGGAACCCCTACGAGCAGTACTTC
CASKAGGNPYEQYF
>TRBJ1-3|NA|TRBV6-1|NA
TGTGCCAGCAGTGAAGGGGGAGGATACTCTGGAAACACCATATATTTT
CASSEGGGYSGNTIYF
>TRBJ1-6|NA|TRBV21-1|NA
TGTGCCAGCAGCAAAGGGGTGGCCAGGGAGAGTTCACCCCTCCACTTT
CASSKGVARESSPLHF
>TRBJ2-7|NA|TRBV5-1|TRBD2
TGCGCCAGCAGACCCTCGGGACTAGCGGGGGGGGAGCAGTACTTC
CASRPSGLAGGEQYF
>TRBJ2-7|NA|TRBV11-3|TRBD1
TGTGCCAGCAGCTTAGATTCGGGACAGCACTACGAGCAGTACTTC
CASSLDSGQHYEQYF
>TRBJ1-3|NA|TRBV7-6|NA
TGTGCCAGCAGCTTAGTTGAGGTCAACTCTGGAAACACCATATATTTT
CASSLVEVNSGNTIYF
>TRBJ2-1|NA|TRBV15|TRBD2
TGTGCCACCACTCGCGGACTAGGGTTCTCCCAGTTCTTC
CATTRGLGFSQFF
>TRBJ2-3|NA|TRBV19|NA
TGTGCCAGTAGTGTCAGAGGGGGGACGGGTACGCAGTATTTT
CASSVRGGTGTQYF
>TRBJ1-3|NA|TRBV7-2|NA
TGTGCCAGCAGCTTAGCGAGGGCTGGAAACACCATATATTTT
CASSLARAGNTIYF